Listed below are T cell receptor beta chains from one sample, sequenced in a study of T-cell memory formation after mild COVID-19. TCRdb itself ran the 5' RACE reads through MiXCR, one entry per CDR3 protein. The sample includes 300,000 to 350,000 distinct CDR3 sequences, 10% to 15% seen only once; the top ten take around 21%. The sample taken for sequencing was PBMCs or a T cell subset sorted from them (not recorded which). The receptors were sampled from a man younger than 35 who had mild COVID-19 (a few samples of this study predate the infection). Cell type and time point are not known. Each CDR3 is given with its conserved first and last residue. The order of the fields is CDR3 DNA, CDR3 protein, clone size, D gene, V gene, J gene. A D gene is named only where the DNA matches it firmly. Size values are once, few and many counts, or a class for expanded clones, and some rows have none.

CDR3 DNA: TGTGCCAGCAGGGACAGCCATAATTCACCCCTCCACTTT
CDR3 protein: CASRDSHNSPLHF
clone size: few
D gene: NA
V gene: TRBV6-6
J gene: TRBJ1-6

CDR3 DNA: TGCAGCGCCGGACGGGGATTGGGTGAAAAACTGTTTTTT
CDR3 protein: CSAGRGLGEKLFF
clone size: NA
D gene: NA
V gene: TRBV29-1
J gene: TRBJ1-4

CDR3 DNA: TGTGCCAGCAGCCCAACCTGGACCGGGGAGCTGTTTTTT
CDR3 protein: CASSPTWTGELFF
clone size: once
D gene: NA
V gene: TRBV9
J gene: TRBJ2-2

CDR3 DNA: TGCGCCAGCAGCTATGGGTCGGGGTCGGGAAACACCATATATTTT
CDR3 protein: CASSYGSGSGNTIYF
clone size: NA
D gene: NA
V gene: TRBV5-1
J gene: TRBJ1-3

CDR3 DNA: TGTGCCAGCACTAATGACCATCTGAACACTGAAGCTTTCTTT
CDR3 protein: CASTNDHLNTEAFF
clone size: NA
D gene: NA
V gene: TRBV6-2/TRBV6-3
J gene: TRBJ1-1

CDR3 DNA: TGCGCCAGCAGCCGAGCACTAGGTTTTTCCACCACTGAGCAGTTCTTC
CDR3 protein: CASSRALGFSTTEQFF
clone size: NA
D gene: NA
V gene: TRBV4-3
J gene: TRBJ2-1

CDR3 DNA: TGCGCCAGCAGCCCGACAGGGGTGGGCACCGGGGAGCTGTTTTTT
CDR3 protein: CASSPTGVGTGELFF
clone size: NA
D gene: TRBD1
V gene: TRBV4-1
J gene: TRBJ2-2

CDR3 DNA: TGTGCCAGCAGCTTGGGGCCTAGCGGGGCCACAGATACGCAGTATTTT
CDR3 protein: CASSLGPSGATDTQYF
clone size: NA
D gene: TRBD2
V gene: TRBV7-2
J gene: TRBJ2-3

CDR3 DNA: TGTGCCAGCAGCTTAGGATTGCTGTCGAACACCGGGGAGCTGTTTTTT
CDR3 protein: CASSLGLLSNTGELFF
clone size: many
D gene: NA
V gene: TRBV7-2
J gene: TRBJ2-2

CDR3 DNA: TGTGCCACAACAAGCACCGGGGAGCTGTTTTTT
CDR3 protein: CATTSTGELFF
clone size: few
D gene: NA
V gene: TRBV15
J gene: TRBJ2-2

CDR3 DNA: TGTGCCAGCACCCCGACAGGGTGGACCGGGGAGCTGTTTTTT
CDR3 protein: CASTPTGWTGELFF
clone size: NA
D gene: TRBD1
V gene: TRBV6-5
J gene: TRBJ2-2

CDR3 DNA: TGTGCCAGCAGTTACTCGAGTCTAGCGGGGAACAATGAGCAGTTCTTC
CDR3 protein: CASSYSSLAGNNEQFF
clone size: NA
D gene: TRBD2
V gene: TRBV6-6
J gene: TRBJ2-1

CDR3 DNA: TGTGCCAGCGGGGAAGCGGGGAGCTACACCGGGGAGCTGTTTTTT
CDR3 protein: CASGEAGSYTGELFF
clone size: NA
D gene: TRBD2
V gene: TRBV9
J gene: TRBJ2-2

CDR3 DNA: TGTGCCAGCAGCTCCCCCTCGAGCGGGGGGGCCAACGAGCAGTTCTTC
CDR3 protein: CASSSPSSGGANEQFF
clone size: few
D gene: TRBD2
V gene: TRBV7-2
J gene: TRBJ2-1

CDR3 DNA: TGTGCCAGCAGCGTAGCTCGGGGGACGACCGGCGCAGATACGCAGTATTTT
CDR3 protein: CASSVARGTTGADTQYF
clone size: NA
D gene: NA
V gene: TRBV9
J gene: TRBJ2-3

CDR3 DNA: TGTGCCAGCAGTACCCCGAGGGGGAGGGCTAATGAAAAACTGTTTTTT
CDR3 protein: CASSTPRGRANEKLFF
clone size: NA
D gene: NA
V gene: TRBV28
J gene: TRBJ1-4

CDR3 DNA: TGCGCCAGCAGCCAAGGTGGAGGGGCGAAGAACACTGAAGCTTTCTTT
CDR3 protein: CASSQGGGAKNTEAFF
clone size: NA
D gene: NA
V gene: TRBV4-1
J gene: TRBJ1-1

CDR3 DNA: TGCGCCAGCAGCTTGGAGACGGCTCCTCGGACCCAGTACTTC
CDR3 protein: CASSLETAPRTQYF
clone size: few
D gene: NA
V gene: TRBV5-1
J gene: TRBJ2-5

CDR3 DNA: TGTGCCACCTCCAGTCTAATGGGAAGGAATGAGCAGTTCTTC
CDR3 protein: CATSSLMGRNEQFF
clone size: few
D gene: NA
V gene: TRBV6-2/TRBV6-3
J gene: TRBJ2-1

CDR3 DNA: TGTGCCAGCAGTGAATTGCTCTCTAGTTGGATCTTC
CDR3 protein: CASSELLSSWIF
clone size: few
D gene: NA
V gene: TRBV2
J gene: TRBJ2-1

CDR3 DNA: TGCGCCAGCAGCCCAAGAGCGGGGGGGCCTGGTACGCAGTATTTT
CDR3 protein: CASSPRAGGPGTQYF
clone size: NA
D gene: TRBD2
V gene: TRBV5-1
J gene: TRBJ2-3

CDR3 DNA: TGTGCCAGCAGCCCGGAGGGGTGGCACGAAAAACTGTTTTTT
CDR3 protein: CASSPEGWHEKLFF
clone size: NA
D gene: NA
V gene: TRBV4-2
J gene: TRBJ1-4

CDR3 DNA: TGTGCCAGCAGCGTGACCGGGCGGACGCAGTATTTT
CDR3 protein: CASSVTGRTQYF
clone size: many
D gene: NA
V gene: TRBV7-9
J gene: TRBJ2-3

CDR3 DNA: TGCGCCAGCAGCTGGGGACTAGCGGGGGCGGTAGATGAGCAGTTCTTC
CDR3 protein: CASSWGLAGAVDEQFF
clone size: NA
D gene: TRBD2
V gene: TRBV5-1
J gene: TRBJ2-1

CDR3 DNA: TGTGCCAGCTCCACCCGACAGGGGGAAAGCTACACCTTC
CDR3 protein: CASSTRQGESYTF
clone size: few
D gene: TRBD1
V gene: TRBV7-9
J gene: TRBJ1-2

CDR3 DNA: TGCGCCAGCAGGTGGACAGCCTCAGGCACAGATACGCAGTATTTT
CDR3 protein: CASRWTASGTDTQYF
clone size: NA
D gene: NA
V gene: TRBV5-1
J gene: TRBJ2-3

CDR3 DNA: TGTGCCAGCAGTTACTCGGCAGTCTATGGCTACACCTTC
CDR3 protein: CASSYSAVYGYTF
clone size: NA
D gene: NA
V gene: TRBV6-5
J gene: TRBJ1-2

CDR3 DNA: TGCGCCAGCAGCCTACCCACAGGGGGCCGGAACACTGAAGCTTTCTTT
CDR3 protein: CASSLPTGGRNTEAFF
clone size: few
D gene: TRBD1
V gene: TRBV5-1
J gene: TRBJ1-1

CDR3 DNA: TGTGCCAGCAGCTTGAACGGGGCCCTCCACTTT
CDR3 protein: CASSLNGALHF
clone size: NA
D gene: NA
V gene: TRBV7-9
J gene: TRBJ1-6

CDR3 DNA: TGCAGCGTTGTCGGCCGGTTAGGCTCCTACGAGCAGTACTTC
CDR3 protein: CSVVGRLGSYEQYF
clone size: many
D gene: NA
V gene: TRBV29-1
J gene: TRBJ2-7

CDR3 DNA: TGCGCCAGCAGCCAGAAACTTGAGAACACTGAAGCTTTCTTT
CDR3 protein: CASSQKLENTEAFF
clone size: few
D gene: NA
V gene: TRBV4-3
J gene: TRBJ1-1